The rows below give T cell receptor beta chains drawn from one sample of a study of shared clonotypes between healthy human individuals. The protocol was immunoSEQ multiplex PCR, while the TCRdb copy is restricted to in-frame clones and leaves out a portion. The data show under 2,500,000 clones, with 90% to 96% seen just once and 0.1% to 0.15% held by the top ten. The source material was naive CD4+ T cells sorted from blood. The source is a man in his late teens or twenties in good health. Each CDR3 is given with its conserved first and last residue. D genes are given only for firm matches. A row's size may be missing; if present it is once, few, many or a size class.

J gene: TRBJ1-2; D gene: -; clone size: -; V gene: TRBV7-9; CDR3 protein: CASSLGGANYGYTF; CDR3 DNA: TGTGCCAGCAGCCTGGGCGGTGCTAACTATGGCTACACCTTC
J gene: TRBJ1-1; D gene: -; clone size: -; V gene: TRBV18; CDR3 protein: CASSETTNTEAFF; CDR3 DNA: TGTGCCAGCTCTGAGACTACGAACACTGAAGCTTTCTTT
J gene: TRBJ2-2; D gene: TRBD2; clone size: -; V gene: TRBV4-1; CDR3 protein: CASSRVSREAGELFF; CDR3 DNA: TGCGCCAGCAGCCGAGTTAGCCGGGAGGCCGGGGAGCTGTTTTTT
J gene: TRBJ2-5; D gene: -; clone size: -; V gene: TRBV5-1; CDR3 protein: CASSLAGETQYF; CDR3 DNA: TGCGCCAGCAGCTTGGCAGGCGAGACCCAGTACTTC
J gene: TRBJ2-2; D gene: -; clone size: once; V gene: TRBV28; CDR3 protein: CASSYPGLLRRNTGELFF; CDR3 DNA: TGTGCCAGCAGTTACCCGGGACTCCTTAGGCGGAACACCGGGGAGCTGTTTTTT
J gene: TRBJ1-5; D gene: -; clone size: -; V gene: TRBV28; CDR3 protein: CASSPHRQVEGNQPQHF; CDR3 DNA: TGTGCCAGCAGTCCTCACCGACAGGTAGAGGGGAATCAGCCCCAGCATTTT
J gene: TRBJ2-7; D gene: -; clone size: -; V gene: TRBV12-2; CDR3 protein: CASRLVGGNPYF; CDR3 DNA: TGTGCAAGTCGCTTAGTGGGGGGGAATCCGTACTTC
J gene: TRBJ2-7; D gene: -; clone size: once; V gene: TRBV5-1; CDR3 protein: CASSSGLIQQNEQYF; CDR3 DNA: TGCGCCAGCAGCTCGGGACTGATCCAGCAGAACGAGCAGTACTTC
J gene: TRBJ2-3; D gene: -; clone size: -; V gene: TRBV5-1; CDR3 protein: CASGPLLGDTQYF; CDR3 DNA: TGCGCCAGCGGGCCACTCCTGGGGGATACGCAGTATTTT
J gene: TRBJ1-1; D gene: TRBD1; clone size: -; V gene: TRBV7-3; CDR3 protein: CASRGQPNTEAFF; CDR3 DNA: TGTGCCAGCAGGGGACAGCCGAACACTGAAGCTTTCTTT
J gene: TRBJ1-2; D gene: TRBD1; clone size: -; V gene: TRBV5-4; CDR3 protein: CASSTRDRVGYTF; CDR3 DNA: TGTGCCAGCAGCACCAGGGACAGGGTAGGCTACACCTTC
J gene: TRBJ1-4; D gene: -; clone size: -; V gene: TRBV5-1; CDR3 protein: CASSLGGLGEKLFF; CDR3 DNA: TGCGCCAGCAGCCTGGGAGGTCTGGGGGAAAAACTGTTTTTT
J gene: TRBJ2-2; D gene: -; clone size: -; V gene: TRBV7-4; CDR3 protein: CASSFHVRGRKLPGELFF; CDR3 DNA: TGTGCCAGCAGCTTCCATGTTCGGGGCAGGAAGTTGCCCGGGGAGCTGTTTTTT
J gene: TRBJ2-7; D gene: -; clone size: few; V gene: TRBV29-1; CDR3 protein: CSVESGTPRGEQYF; CDR3 DNA: TGCAGCGTTGAATCCGGGACTCCACGGGGGGAGCAGTACTTC
J gene: TRBJ2-7; D gene: TRBD2; clone size: -; V gene: TRBV5-1; CDR3 protein: CASSWLGGREFARTYEQYF; CDR3 DNA: TGCGCCAGCAGTTGGCTGGGTGGGAGGGAGTTTGCGAGAACCTACGAGCAGTACTTC
J gene: TRBJ1-1; D gene: -; clone size: -; V gene: TRBV6-5; CDR3 protein: CASSYGTLNTEAFF; CDR3 DNA: TGTGCCAGCAGTTACGGGACCCTGAACACTGAAGCTTTCTTT
J gene: TRBJ2-5; D gene: -; clone size: -; V gene: TRBV7-2; CDR3 protein: CASSLSPGTTQETQYF; CDR3 DNA: TGTGCCAGCAGCTTATCCCCCGGTACCACCCAAGAGACCCAGTACTTC
J gene: TRBJ2-3; D gene: -; clone size: once; V gene: TRBV4-3; CDR3 protein: CASSPRAITDTQYF; CDR3 DNA: TGCGCCAGCAGCCCACGGGCCATCACAGATACGCAGTATTTT
J gene: TRBJ2-2; D gene: TRBD1; clone size: -; V gene: TRBV5-6; CDR3 protein: CASSTGQYTGELFF; CDR3 DNA: TGTGCCAGCAGCACGGGACAGTACACCGGGGAGCTGTTTTTT
J gene: TRBJ2-5; D gene: TRBD1; clone size: -; V gene: TRBV12-5; CDR3 protein: CASGFSGGETQYF; CDR3 DNA: TGTGCTAGTGGTTTTTCAGGGGGCGAGACCCAGTACTTC
J gene: TRBJ1-5; D gene: -; clone size: -; V gene: TRBV5-6; CDR3 protein: CASSLRLDQPQHF; CDR3 DNA: TGTGCCAGCAGCTTAAGATTGGATCAGCCCCAGCATTTT
J gene: TRBJ2-3; D gene: -; clone size: -; V gene: TRBV6-6; CDR3 protein: CASSYRDFTDTQYF; CDR3 DNA: TGTGCCAGCAGTTACCGGGACTTCACAGATACGCAGTATTTT
J gene: TRBJ2-5; D gene: -; clone size: once; V gene: TRBV28; CDR3 protein: CASMQGKETQYF; CDR3 DNA: TGTGCCAGCATGCAGGGGAAGGAGACCCAGTACTTC
J gene: TRBJ2-3; D gene: TRBD2; clone size: -; V gene: TRBV10-1; CDR3 protein: CASSDYAGVGDTQYF; CDR3 DNA: TGCGCCAGCAGTGACTATGCGGGAGTAGGAGATACGCAGTATTTT
J gene: TRBJ2-7; D gene: -; clone size: -; V gene: TRBV6-1; CDR3 protein: CASGPERGTYEQYF; CDR3 DNA: TGTGCCAGCGGGCCGGAAAGAGGAACTTACGAGCAGTACTTC
J gene: TRBJ2-5; D gene: TRBD2; clone size: -; V gene: TRBV7-2; CDR3 protein: CASSSRLLAGGGWQETQYF; CDR3 DNA: TGTGCCAGCAGCTCCAGACTTTTAGCGGGAGGAGGTTGGCAAGAGACCCAGTACTTC
J gene: TRBJ2-2; D gene: TRBD1; clone size: -; V gene: TRBV10-1; CDR3 protein: CASMGRGQGATGELFF; CDR3 DNA: TGCGCCAGCATGGGACGGGGACAGGGGGCGACCGGGGAGCTGTTTTTT
J gene: TRBJ2-7; D gene: -; clone size: once; V gene: TRBV25-1; CDR3 protein: CASSDDRGHYEQYF; CDR3 DNA: TGTGCCAGCAGTGACGACAGAGGACACTACGAGCAGTACTTC
J gene: TRBJ2-1; D gene: TRBD1; clone size: -; V gene: TRBV5-1; CDR3 protein: CASSADRGRDEQFF; CDR3 DNA: TGCGCCAGCAGCGCGGACAGGGGGCGGGATGAGCAGTTCTTC
J gene: TRBJ1-2; D gene: -; clone size: -; V gene: TRBV29-1; CDR3 protein: CSVETGNYGYTF; CDR3 DNA: TGCAGCGTTGAAACGGGGAACTATGGCTACACCTTC
J gene: TRBJ1-5; D gene: -; clone size: -; V gene: TRBV19; CDR3 protein: CASERGAGNQPQHF; CDR3 DNA: TGTGCCAGTGAACGAGGGGCTGGCAATCAGCCCCAGCATTTT
J gene: TRBJ2-7; D gene: -; clone size: -; V gene: TRBV28; CDR3 protein: CASYKGLQEYF; CDR3 DNA: TGTGCCAGCTATAAGGGACTCCAGGAGTACTTC
J gene: TRBJ1-6; D gene: TRBD1; clone size: -; V gene: TRBV9; CDR3 protein: CASSRQGASYNSPLHF; CDR3 DNA: TGTGCCAGCAGTAGACAGGGGGCGTCCTATAATTCACCCCTCCACTTT
J gene: TRBJ1-4; D gene: -; clone size: -; V gene: TRBV5-1; CDR3 protein: CASSLEGGINEKLFF; CDR3 DNA: TGCGCCAGCAGCTTGGAGGGCGGAATTAATGAAAAACTGTTTTTT
J gene: TRBJ2-1; D gene: TRBD2; clone size: -; V gene: TRBV7-2; CDR3 protein: CASSLTLLAGSSYNEQFF; CDR3 DNA: TGTGCCAGCAGCCTAACGCTTCTAGCGGGGAGCTCCTACAATGAGCAGTTCTTC
J gene: TRBJ1-2; D gene: -; clone size: -; V gene: TRBV19; CDR3 protein: CASSIGAPGYGYTF; CDR3 DNA: TGTGCCAGTAGTATCGGGGCCCCGGGGTATGGCTACACCTTC
J gene: TRBJ2-5; D gene: TRBD2; clone size: -; V gene: TRBV4-2; CDR3 protein: CASSQAERGDQETQYF; CDR3 DNA: TGTGCCAGCAGCCAAGCGGAGCGGGGGGACCAAGAGACCCAGTACTTC
J gene: TRBJ2-3; D gene: TRBD2; clone size: -; V gene: TRBV5-1; CDR3 protein: CASSLQSGKGTDTQYF; CDR3 DNA: TGCGCCAGCAGCTTACAAAGCGGGAAAGGGACAGATACGCAGTATTTT
J gene: TRBJ1-6; D gene: -; clone size: -; V gene: TRBV28; CDR3 protein: CASSPREGYRLNSPLHF; CDR3 DNA: TGTGCCAGCAGTCCAAGGGAAGGGTATAGGTTAAATTCACCCCTCCACTTT
J gene: TRBJ1-1; D gene: -; clone size: -; V gene: TRBV29-1; CDR3 protein: CSGSSTEAFF; CDR3 DNA: TGCAGCGGATCCTCCACTGAAGCTTTCTTT
J gene: TRBJ1-5; D gene: -; clone size: -; V gene: TRBV5-5; CDR3 protein: CASSLEFLRQGISQPQHF; CDR3 DNA: TGTGCCAGCAGCTTGGAATTCTTGAGGCAGGGTATTAGTCAGCCCCAGCATTTT
J gene: TRBJ2-4; D gene: -; clone size: -; V gene: TRBV5-1; CDR3 protein: CASSLDKNKNIQYF; CDR3 DNA: TGCGCCAGCAGCTTGGATAAGAATAAAAACATTCAGTACTTC
J gene: TRBJ2-2; D gene: TRBD2; clone size: -; V gene: TRBV2; CDR3 protein: CASNLRGGGTLRPGELFF; CDR3 DNA: TGTGCCAGCAATCTAAGGGGCGGGGGGACCCTGCGACCCGGGGAGCTGTTTTTT
J gene: TRBJ1-2; D gene: TRBD1; clone size: -; V gene: TRBV7-9; CDR3 protein: CASSFQQGAGYGYTF; CDR3 DNA: TGTGCCAGCAGCTTCCAACAGGGGGCGGGTTATGGCTACACCTTC
J gene: TRBJ2-7; D gene: TRBD1; clone size: few; V gene: TRBV5-4; CDR3 protein: CASSKGQTYEQYF; CDR3 DNA: TGTGCCAGCAGCAAGGGACAGACCTACGAGCAGTACTTC
J gene: TRBJ2-5; D gene: -; clone size: -; V gene: TRBV29-1; CDR3 protein: CSVLHFKGQETQYF; CDR3 DNA: TGCAGCGTACTGCACTTCAAAGGTCAAGAGACCCAGTACTTC
J gene: TRBJ1-2; D gene: -; clone size: -; V gene: TRBV19; CDR3 protein: CASSISGGVGLGGYTF; CDR3 DNA: TGTGCCAGTAGTATCTCAGGAGGGGTCGGCCTCGGTGGCTACACCTTC
J gene: TRBJ1-1; D gene: -; clone size: -; V gene: TRBV7-3; CDR3 protein: CASSPGGSTEAFF; CDR3 DNA: TGTGCCAGCAGCCCGGGGGGTTCCACTGAAGCTTTCTTT
J gene: TRBJ2-7; D gene: TRBD2; clone size: -; V gene: TRBV5-1; CDR3 protein: CASSLVAGTYEQYF; CDR3 DNA: TGCGCCAGCAGCTTGGTAGCGGGAACATACGAGCAGTACTTC
J gene: TRBJ2-6; D gene: -; clone size: once; V gene: TRBV11-2; CDR3 protein: CASSLGGRGGWEANVLTF; CDR3 DNA: TGTGCCAGCAGCTTAGGAGGCAGGGGAGGTTGGGAGGCCAACGTCCTGACTTTC
J gene: TRBJ1-3; D gene: -; clone size: once; V gene: TRBV7-9; CDR3 protein: CASSLLGASGNTIYF; CDR3 DNA: TGTGCCAGCAGTCTATTAGGGGCCTCTGGAAACACCATATATTTT
J gene: TRBJ1-1; D gene: -; clone size: -; V gene: TRBV18; CDR3 protein: CASSLLRGSDTEAFF; CDR3 DNA: TGTGCCAGCTCACTCCTCAGGGGTTCGGACACTGAAGCTTTCTTT
J gene: TRBJ1-2; D gene: TRBD1; clone size: -; V gene: TRBV28; CDR3 protein: CASSLGDREVNYGYTF; CDR3 DNA: TGTGCCAGCAGTTTGGGGGACAGGGAAGTAAACTATGGCTACACCTTC
J gene: TRBJ1-1; D gene: -; clone size: few; V gene: TRBV5-6; CDR3 protein: CASSPLRGLANTEAFF; CDR3 DNA: TGTGCCAGCAGCCCACTCAGGGGTCTCGCGAACACTGAAGCTTTCTTT
J gene: TRBJ2-2; D gene: -; clone size: -; V gene: TRBV10-3; CDR3 protein: CAISESRGGQDGELFF; CDR3 DNA: TGTGCCATCAGTGAGTCCAGGGGTGGCCAAGACGGGGAGCTGTTTTTT
J gene: TRBJ1-1; D gene: -; clone size: few; V gene: TRBV6-5; CDR3 protein: CASSYSAGRGTEAFF; CDR3 DNA: TGTGCCAGCAGTTACTCAGCAGGGAGAGGGACTGAAGCTTTCTTT
J gene: TRBJ1-1; D gene: -; clone size: once; V gene: TRBV18; CDR3 protein: CASSPQGNTEAFF; CDR3 DNA: TGTGCCAGCTCACCTCAGGGAAATACTGAAGCTTTCTTT
J gene: TRBJ1-2; D gene: -; clone size: -; V gene: TRBV6-5; CDR3 protein: CASRRGLGYGYTF; CDR3 DNA: TGTGCCAGCAGACGGGGGCTGGGCTATGGCTACACCTTC